Sequencing of this T cell receptor (beta chain) was carried out in a study of OX40 agonist ivuxolimab in advanced cancers. In the study overall: Dose-escalation patients suffered from hepatocellular carcinoma, melanoma, renal cell or head and neck cancer.

On cycle 4 day 1 and cycle 7 day 1, as well as at baseline, blood was sampled. CDR1 is GTSNPN, CDR2 SVGIG, per germline (reference sequence). V trimming: 1 base; J trimming: 3 bases; junction bases outside the gene matches: 7. The CDR3 covers 15 residues. Assay: immunoSEQ multiplex PCR; the TCRdb copy retains only in-frame clones and omits some. The sample has more than 85,000 clones; more than 85% are singletons. The receptor's source is an adult with an advanced solid tumor such as melanoma, head and neck, liver or kidney cancer. This specimen was CD4+ or CD8+ T cells sorted from blood, taken in a trial of the OX40 agonist ivuxolimab. The J gene is TRBJ2-7, the V gene TRBV30; 9 nucleotides match TRBD2. The chain's CDR3 is CAWSAPGGRVYEQYF. In nucleotides, the CDR3 is TGTGCCTGGAGTGCCCCAGGCGGGAGGGTCTACGAGCAGTACTTC.